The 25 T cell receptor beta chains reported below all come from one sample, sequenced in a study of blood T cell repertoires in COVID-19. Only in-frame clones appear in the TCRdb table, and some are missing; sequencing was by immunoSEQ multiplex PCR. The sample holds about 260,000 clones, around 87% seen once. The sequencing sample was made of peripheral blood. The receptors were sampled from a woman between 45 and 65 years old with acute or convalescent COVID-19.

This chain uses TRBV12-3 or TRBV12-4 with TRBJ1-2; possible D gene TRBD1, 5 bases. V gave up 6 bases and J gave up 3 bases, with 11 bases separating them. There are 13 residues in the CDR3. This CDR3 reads CASRYTGDYGYTF. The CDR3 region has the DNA TGTGCCAGCAGATATACAGGTGACTATGGCTACACCTTC.

The CDR3 DNA sequence: TGTGCCAGCAGCTTAGCAGCGGGAGGAGGTGAGCAGTTCTTC. This translates into CASSLAAGGGEQFF. The V gene is TRBV11-2, the J gene TRBJ2-1, with 9 bases matching TRBD2. With V trimmed by 1 base and J by 9 bases, 4 bases remained unmatched. Germline values: CDR1 SGHAT, CDR2 FQNNGV. The length of the CDR3 is 14 residues. Variable domain in full (rest from reference TRBV11-2 and TRBJ2-1): EAGVAQSPRYKIIEKRQSVAFWCNPISGHATLYWYQQILGQGPKLLIQFQNNGVVDDSQLPKDRFSAERLKGVDSTLKIQPAKLEDSAVYLCASSLAAGGGEQFFGPGTRLTVL.

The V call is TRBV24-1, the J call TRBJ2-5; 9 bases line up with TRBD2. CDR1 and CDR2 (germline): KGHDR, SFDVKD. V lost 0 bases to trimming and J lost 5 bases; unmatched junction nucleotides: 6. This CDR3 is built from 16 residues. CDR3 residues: CATSDLSSSGTETQYF. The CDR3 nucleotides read TGTGCCACCAGTGATTTGTCGTCTAGCGGGACTGAGACCCAGTACTTC.

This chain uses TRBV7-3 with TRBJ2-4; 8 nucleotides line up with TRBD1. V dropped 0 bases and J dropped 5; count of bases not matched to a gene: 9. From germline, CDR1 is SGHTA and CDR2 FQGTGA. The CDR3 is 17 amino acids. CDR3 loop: CASSLTPPGTGENIQYF. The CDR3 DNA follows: TGTGCCAGCAGCTTAACGCCGCCCGGGACAGGAGAAAACATTCAGTACTTC.

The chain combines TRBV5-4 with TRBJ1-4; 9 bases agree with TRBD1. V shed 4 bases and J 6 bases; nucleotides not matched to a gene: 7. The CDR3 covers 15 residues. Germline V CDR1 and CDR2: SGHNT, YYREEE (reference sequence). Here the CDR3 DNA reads TGTGCCAGCAGCCCGGGGGGGACAGGGCATGAAAAACTGTTTTTT. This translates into CASSPGGTGHEKLFF.

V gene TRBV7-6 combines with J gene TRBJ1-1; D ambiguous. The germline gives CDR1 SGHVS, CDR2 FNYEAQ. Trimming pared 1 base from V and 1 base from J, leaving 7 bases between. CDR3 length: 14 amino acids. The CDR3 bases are TGTGCCAGCAGCTTAGGTGGAGAGAACACTGAAGCTTTCTTT. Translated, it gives CASSLGGENTEAFF.

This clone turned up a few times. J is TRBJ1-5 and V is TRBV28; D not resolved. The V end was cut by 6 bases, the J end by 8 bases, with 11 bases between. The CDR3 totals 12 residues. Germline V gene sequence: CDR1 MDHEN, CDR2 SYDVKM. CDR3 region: CASSPSGEPQHF. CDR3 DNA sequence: TGTGCCAGCAGCCCCTCCGGGGAGCCCCAGCATTTT.

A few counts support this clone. In nucleotides, the CDR3 is TGTGCCAGCAGCTTAGTCACCTGGGGGACTAGTTCTTATGAGCAGTTCTTC. Residues: CASSLVTWGTSSYEQFF. The chain is built from TRBV7-9 and TRBJ2-1; TRBD2 matches at 8 bases. The CDR3 consists of 17 residues. CDR1 SEHNR and CDR2 FQNEAQ come from the germline V gene (reference sequence). Trimming took 1 base from V and 8 from J; bases not matched to a gene: 13.

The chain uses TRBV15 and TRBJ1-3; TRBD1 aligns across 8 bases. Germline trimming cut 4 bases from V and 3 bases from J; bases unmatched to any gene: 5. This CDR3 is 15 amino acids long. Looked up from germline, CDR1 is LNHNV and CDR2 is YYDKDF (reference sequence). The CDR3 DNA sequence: TGTGCCACCAGCACCAGACAGGGGATTGGAAACACCATATATTTT. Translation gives CATSTRQGIGNTIYF.

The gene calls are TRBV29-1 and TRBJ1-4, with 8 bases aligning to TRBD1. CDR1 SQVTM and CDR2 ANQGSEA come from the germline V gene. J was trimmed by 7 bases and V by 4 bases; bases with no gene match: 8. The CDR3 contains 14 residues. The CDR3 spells CSVGSTGEAEKLFF. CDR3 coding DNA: TGCAGCGTTGGGTCGACAGGGGAGGCTGAAAAACTGTTTTTT.

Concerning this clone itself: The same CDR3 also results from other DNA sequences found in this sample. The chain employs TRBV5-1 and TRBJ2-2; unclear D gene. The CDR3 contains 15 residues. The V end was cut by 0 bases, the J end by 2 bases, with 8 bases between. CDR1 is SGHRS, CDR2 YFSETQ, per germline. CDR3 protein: CASSLVAGNTGELFF. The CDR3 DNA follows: TGCGCCAGCAGCTTGGTTGCAGGAAACACCGGGGAGCTGTTTTTT.

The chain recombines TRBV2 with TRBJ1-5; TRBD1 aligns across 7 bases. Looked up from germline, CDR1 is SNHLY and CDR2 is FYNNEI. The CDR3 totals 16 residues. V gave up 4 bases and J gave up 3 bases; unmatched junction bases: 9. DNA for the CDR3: TGTGCCAGCAGTGCATCCTCGACAGGGTTCAATCAGCCCCAGCATTTT. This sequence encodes CASSASSTGFNQPQHF.

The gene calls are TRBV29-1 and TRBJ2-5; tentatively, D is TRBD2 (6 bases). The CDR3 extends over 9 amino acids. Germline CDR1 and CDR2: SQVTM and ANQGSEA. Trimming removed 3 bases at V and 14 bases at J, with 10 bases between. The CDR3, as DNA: TGCAGCGTTGATCTAGCGCCCTACTTC. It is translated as CSVDLAPYF.

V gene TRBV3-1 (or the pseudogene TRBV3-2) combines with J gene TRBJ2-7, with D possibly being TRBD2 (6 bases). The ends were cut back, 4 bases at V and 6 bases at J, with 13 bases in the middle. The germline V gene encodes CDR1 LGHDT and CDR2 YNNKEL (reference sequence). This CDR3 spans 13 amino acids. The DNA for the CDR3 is TGTGCCAGCAGCCCCTCCTTGGGAGGCGAGCAGTACTTC. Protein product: CASSPSLGGEQYF.

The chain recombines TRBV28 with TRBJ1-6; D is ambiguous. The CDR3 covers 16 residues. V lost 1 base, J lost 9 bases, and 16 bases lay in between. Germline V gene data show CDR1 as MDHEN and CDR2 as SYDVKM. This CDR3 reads CASSLFGRPEGSPLHF. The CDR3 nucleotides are TGTGCCAGCAGTTTATTTGGGAGACCTGAGGGTTCACCCCTCCACTTT.

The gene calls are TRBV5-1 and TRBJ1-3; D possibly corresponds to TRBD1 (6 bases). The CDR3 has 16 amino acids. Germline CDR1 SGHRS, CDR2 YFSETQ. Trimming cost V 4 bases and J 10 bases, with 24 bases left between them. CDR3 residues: CASSPTLTGTIGTIYF. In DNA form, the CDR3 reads TGCGCCAGCAGCCCCACCCTGACAGGCACAATCGGAACCATATATTTT.

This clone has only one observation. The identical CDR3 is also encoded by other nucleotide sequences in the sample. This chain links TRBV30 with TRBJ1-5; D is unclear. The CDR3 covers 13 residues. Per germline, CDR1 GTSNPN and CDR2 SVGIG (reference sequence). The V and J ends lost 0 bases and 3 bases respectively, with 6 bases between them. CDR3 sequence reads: CAWSVTVNQPQHF. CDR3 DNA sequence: TGTGCCTGGAGTGTAACGGTCAATCAGCCCCAGCATTTT.

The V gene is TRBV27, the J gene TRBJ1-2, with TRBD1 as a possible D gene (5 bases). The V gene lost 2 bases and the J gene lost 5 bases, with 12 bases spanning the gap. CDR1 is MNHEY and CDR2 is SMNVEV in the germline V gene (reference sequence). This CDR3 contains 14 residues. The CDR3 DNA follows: TGTGCCAGCAGTTTACGTGGGGGGTGGTATGGCTACACCTTC. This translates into CASSLRGGWYGYTF.

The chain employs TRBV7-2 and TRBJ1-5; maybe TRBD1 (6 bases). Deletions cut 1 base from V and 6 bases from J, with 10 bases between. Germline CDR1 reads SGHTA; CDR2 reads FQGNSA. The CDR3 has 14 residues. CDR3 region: CASSLVGAGQPQHF. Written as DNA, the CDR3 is TGTGCCAGCAGCTTAGTGGGGGCGGGTCAGCCCCAGCATTTT.

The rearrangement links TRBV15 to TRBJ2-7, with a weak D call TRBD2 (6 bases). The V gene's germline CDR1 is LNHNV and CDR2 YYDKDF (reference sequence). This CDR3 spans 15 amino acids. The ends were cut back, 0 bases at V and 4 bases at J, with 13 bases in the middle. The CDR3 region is CATSRDRYAGYEQYF. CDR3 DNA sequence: TGTGCCACCAGCAGAGATCGATATGCGGGGTACGAGCAGTACTTC.

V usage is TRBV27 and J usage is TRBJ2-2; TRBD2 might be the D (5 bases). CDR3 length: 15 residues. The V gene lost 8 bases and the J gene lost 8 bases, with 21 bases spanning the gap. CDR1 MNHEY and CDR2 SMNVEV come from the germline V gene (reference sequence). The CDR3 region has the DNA TGTGCCAGCGGGCCGATCACTAGGGTCGGAGGGGAGCTGTTTTTT. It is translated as CASGPITRVGGELFF.

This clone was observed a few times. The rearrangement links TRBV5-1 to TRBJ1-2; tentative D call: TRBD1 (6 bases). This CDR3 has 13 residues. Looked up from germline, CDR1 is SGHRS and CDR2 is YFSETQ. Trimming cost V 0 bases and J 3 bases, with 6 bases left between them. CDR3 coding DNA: TGCGCCAGCAGCTTGGACAGGGACTATGGCTACACCTTC. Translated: CASSLDRDYGYTF.

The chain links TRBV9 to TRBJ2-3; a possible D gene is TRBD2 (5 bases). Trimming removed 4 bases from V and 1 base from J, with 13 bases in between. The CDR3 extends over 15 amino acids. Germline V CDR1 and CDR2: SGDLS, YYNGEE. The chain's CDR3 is CASSPEGVGTDTQYF. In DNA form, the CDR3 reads TGTGCCAGCAGCCCAGAGGGTGTCGGCACAGATACGCAGTATTTT.

The CDR3 is CASSQGGSYGYTF. CDR3 nucleotide sequence: TGTGCCAGCAGCCAAGGAGGAAGCTATGGCTACACCTTC. The V and J genes are TRBV4-2 and TRBJ1-2; no clear D gene. The CDR3 contains 13 residues. Germline assignment: CDR1 LGHNA and CDR2 YNFKEQ. Trimming stripped 1 base from V and 4 bases from J, with 7 bases between.

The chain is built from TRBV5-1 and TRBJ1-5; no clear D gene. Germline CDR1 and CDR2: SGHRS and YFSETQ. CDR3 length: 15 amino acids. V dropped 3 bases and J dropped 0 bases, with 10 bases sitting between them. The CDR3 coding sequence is TGCGCCAGCAGCTACTCACCCGATAGCAATCAGCCCCAGCATTTT. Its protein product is CASSYSPDSNQPQHF.